This T cell receptor (beta chain) comes out of a study of cytomegalovirus exposure and HLA in healthy donors. Study-level information: About 85 million unique TCR sequences came from HLA-typed donors in an early release.

In the PCR, 60 Vbeta and 13 Jbeta primers were used. As processed by the authors: Per a later analysis, the number of unique TCR beta chains was roughly 80 million, of which around 10 million were shared. Data came from immunoSEQ multiplex PCR; TCRdb stores just in-frame clones and leaves some out. The D gene and trimming were derived from the DNA, and the V and J assignments and clone size from that table. The table includes more than 95,000 clones, under 65% detected once. Study conclusions and caveats: Later analysis demonstrated an association between a missense DCLRE1C variant and TCR beta V- and J-gene trimming.

Remarks on this clone: Its antigen is unidentified.

Germline V gene data show CDR1 as SQVTM and CDR2 as ANQGSEA. Trimming left V 3 bases short and J 5 bases short, with 11 bases between. The CDR3 spans 12 residues. This clonotype was obtained from a man aged 55 to 70 in good health and CMV-seronegative. Sequencing was performed on PBMCs. This sequence joins TRBV29-1 and TRBJ2-7; D uncertain. The CDR3 sequence: CSVDSELDEQYF. The CDR3 nucleotides are TGCAGCGTTGACTCTGAGTTAGACGAGCAGTACTTC.